This T cell receptor (beta chain) was captured by sequencing in a study of T cell changes during pregnancy in multiple sclerosis. The length of the CDR3 is 16 residues. J lost 2 bases, V lost 2 bases, and 3 bases had no gene match. Germline CDR1 SGHRS, CDR2 YFSETQ. Sequenced by immunoSEQ multiplex PCR; TCRdb stores in-frame clones only, minus some. Of tens of thousands of clones in the sample, 92% were seen once. This clonotype was obtained from a female donor with multiple sclerosis, enrolled in a pregnancy study. This material consisted of peripheral blood, taken after pregnancy. The chain joins TRBV5-1 to TRBJ2-5; TRBD2 matches 13 bases. CDR3 sequence reads: CASSLGTSGTQETQYF. The CDR3 nucleotides read TGCGCCAGCAGCTTAGGGACTAGCGGGACACAAGAGACCCAGTACTTC.